The clone carrying this T cell receptor (beta chain) was detected many times. Its antigen is still unknown. The data derive from a study of CD8 T cells in ankylosing spondylitis. Study findings and constraints: Seven to nine highly homologous variants made up a TCR beta motif, and this motif appeared characteristic of ankylosing spondylitis blood. Disease-linked clones, CD8+, were relatively rare in peripheral blood.

The CDR3 covers 14 residues. The trim removed 4 bases at V and 5 bases at J, leaving 6 bases unmatched. Germline CDR1 reads SGHRS; CDR2 reads YFSETQ. TCRdb re-analysed the 5' RACE reads in MiXCR, keeping a single row per CDR3 protein. Of hundreds of thousands of distinct CDR3 sequences listed, approximately 12% are singletons. This TCR came from a male donor with ankylosing spondylitis. Input material: blood, either unsorted or a sorted T cell fraction (not recorded which). The chain links TRBV5-1 to TRBJ2-3; 8 bases fit TRBD2. CDR3 sequence (DNA): TGCGCCAGCAGCGCTGGACTAGCTGGAGATACGCAGTATTTT. This gives the protein CASSAGLAGDTQYF.